The 12 T cell receptor beta chains listed next were all sequenced from one sample in a study of blood T cell repertoires in COVID-19. Sequencing used immunoSEQ multiplex PCR; TCRdb keeps in-frame clones, though not all of them. The sample has roughly 400,000 clones; about nine tenths are singletons. Input material: PBMCs or T cells enriched from blood (not recorded which). Receptors originate from a woman aged 25 to 39 who had recovered from COVID-19.

The genes are TRBV10-3 and TRBJ1-6; D gene unclear. V was trimmed by 3 bases and J by 6 bases, leaving 15 bases between them. The CDR3 has 16 amino acids. Germline loops: CDR1 ENHRY, CDR2 SYGVKD. The CDR3 loop is CAISDKRRDINSPLHF. In DNA, the CDR3 is TGTGCCATCAGTGACAAACGTCGCGATATTAATTCACCCCTCCACTTT.

The CDR3 DNA is TGTGCCAGCAGCCCCCGAATGACAGGGTTCACCGGGGAGCTGTTTTTT. Amino acid sequence: CASSPRMTGFTGELFF. The genes are TRBV9 and TRBJ2-2, with TRBD1 identical over 7 bases. The length of the CDR3 is 16 residues. Trimming removed 4 bases from V and 4 bases from J; junction bases left unmatched: 10. CDR1 SGDLS and CDR2 YYNGEE come from the germline V gene.

This chain links TRBV15 with TRBJ2-1; 8 nucleotides agree with TRBD2. Germline CDR1 reads LNHNV; CDR2 reads YYDKDF (reference sequence). V was clipped by 1 base and J by 7 bases; unmatched bases: 12. The CDR3 is 17 amino acids. CDR3 sequence reads: CATSRGDLRGGPNEQFF. Written as DNA, the CDR3 is TGTGCCACCAGCAGAGGCGACCTACGGGGGGGCCCTAATGAGCAGTTCTTC.

The chain has TRBV28 and TRBJ1-6; 8 bases map to TRBD1. V shed 3 bases and J 7 bases; nucleotides not matched to a gene: 11. Germline values: CDR1 MDHEN, CDR2 SYDVKM. The CDR3 runs 17 residues. CDR3 residues: CASSFPSGGERNSPLHF. The CDR3 DNA reads as TGTGCCAGCAGTTTCCCATCAGGGGGCGAGAGGAATTCACCCCTCCACTTT.

J is TRBJ2-7 and V is TRBV18; 9 positions match TRBD1. Germline CDR1 reads KGHSH; CDR2 reads LQKENI. J was trimmed by 5 bases and V by 3 bases; bases with no gene match: 8. The length of the CDR3 is 15 residues. CDR3 sequence (DNA): TGTGCCAGCTCACCTTCGGGACAGGGTGGCCACGAGCAGTACTTC. It is translated as CASSPSGQGGHEQYF. The whole variable domain, remainder taken from reference TRBV18 and TRBJ2-7, is NAGVMQNPRHLVRRRGQEARLRCSPMKGHSHVYWYRQLPEEGLKFMVYLQKENIIDESGMPKERFSAEFPKEGPSILRIQQVVRGDSAAYFCASSPSGQGGHEQYFGPGTRLTVT.

This clone was seen just once. The chain has TRBV6-6 and TRBJ1-2; D is possibly TRBD1 (6 bases). Germline V lookup: CDR1 MNHNY, CDR2 SVGAGI (reference sequence). CDR3 length: 16 residues. V lost 0 bases and J 5 bases, leaving 16 bases between the germline ends. CDR3 nucleotides: TGTGCCAGCAGTTACTCAGGCTTGGAGGGGGGGTATGGCTACACCTTC. The encoded protein is CASSYSGLEGGYGYTF.

The rearrangement uses TRBV27 and TRBJ2-3; perhaps TRBD2 as D (5 bases). From germline, CDR1 is MNHEY and CDR2 SMNVEV (reference sequence). The CDR3 has 14 amino acids. The germline V and J ends were trimmed by 3 bases and 3 bases, with 10 bases remaining between them. This CDR3 is CASSFSTTTDTQYF. The DNA of the CDR3 is TGTGCCAGCAGTTTTTCGACTACAACAGATACGCAGTATTTT.

This chain uses TRBV11-2 with TRBJ1-4; D remains unclear. This CDR3 contains 16 residues. Germline V gives CDR1 SGHAT, CDR2 FQNNGV. V lost 1 base and J 4 bases, leaving 13 bases between the germline ends. The CDR3 is CASSLGRRWNNEKLFF. Here the CDR3 DNA reads TGTGCCAGCAGCTTAGGGAGGAGGTGGAATAATGAAAAACTGTTTTTT.

Concerning this clone itself: Other DNA sequences in this sample translate to the same CDR3. The chain employs TRBV5-1 and TRBJ2-1; tentative D call: TRBD2 (5 bases). The CDR3 has 15 amino acids. The germline gives CDR1 SGHRS, CDR2 YFSETQ. V lost 1 base, J lost 0 bases, and 8 bases lay in between. The CDR3, as DNA: TGCGCCAGCAGCTTGCCCCGGGACTCCTACAATGAGCAGTTCTTC. Residues: CASSLPRDSYNEQFF.

A single count supports this clone. This chain connects TRBV15 to TRBJ1-1; D perhaps matches TRBD1 (6 bases). Germline V gene sequence: CDR1 LNHNV, CDR2 YYDKDF (reference sequence). Trimming took off 0 bases at V and 5 bases at J, with 16 bases between the two ends. This CDR3 has 16 residues. CDR3 DNA sequence: TGTGCCACCAGCAGAGATTCGTACAGGGTAGGGACTGAAGCTTTCTTT. Translation: CATSRDSYRVGTEAFF.

This clone was observed once. The genes are TRBV7-6 and TRBJ2-2; 8 positions match TRBD1. The CDR3 runs 15 residues. V was clipped by 5 bases and J by 1 base; unmatched bases: 3. The germline V gene encodes CDR1 SGHVS and CDR2 FNYEAQ. The CDR3 region is CASSRGQVNTGELFF. CDR3 DNA: TGTGCCAGCAGCCGGGGACAGGTGAACACCGGGGAGCTGTTTTTT.

The gene calls are TRBV5-1 and TRBJ2-1; possibly TRBD2 for D (5 bases). The length of the CDR3 is 13 residues. CDR1 is SGHRS, CDR2 YFSETQ, per germline. Between the trimmed V and J ends, which lost 6 bases and 3 bases, there was a span of 10 bases. CDR3 in amino acids: CASTRDFYNEQFF. The CDR3 DNA sequence: TGCGCCAGCACACGGGATTTCTACAATGAGCAGTTCTTC.